The 5 T cell receptor beta chains given below trace back to one sample, sequenced in a study of cytomegalovirus exposure and HLA in healthy donors. The primer mix had 60 Vbeta and 13 Jbeta primers. Sequenced by immunoSEQ multiplex PCR; TCRdb stores in-frame clones only, minus some. The sample has tens of thousands of clones, roughly three fifths seen once; the top ten hold about 5.9%. The sequencing sample was made of PBMCs. The receptors stem from a woman aged 30 to 39 in good health and CMV-seronegative.

This sequence joins TRBV5-4 and TRBJ1-4, with a tentative D call TRBD1 (5 bases). CDR3 length: 14 residues. Germline V CDR1 and CDR2: SGHNT, YYREEE (reference sequence). Trimming removed 2 bases from V and 10 bases from J, with 15 bases in between. CDR3 sequence reads: CASSFDSGGGKLFF. The CDR3 DNA reads as TGTGCCAGCAGCTTCGACAGCGGGGGGGGAAAACTGTTTTTT.

CDR3 residues: CASSWGIRQGTGYTF. CDR3 in DNA: TGTGCCAGCAGTTGGGGTATCAGGCAGGGAACTGGCTACACCTTC. The chain is built from TRBV28 and TRBJ1-2; tentative D call: TRBD1 (5 bases). Trimming removed 4 bases at V and 7 bases at J, with 19 bases between. Germline CDR1 is MDHEN and CDR2 is SYDVKM. This CDR3 is 15 amino acids long.

This sequence joins TRBV7-9 and TRBJ2-7; D gene ambiguous. The V gene's germline CDR1 is SEHNR and CDR2 FQNEAQ (reference sequence). V lost 5 bases and J lost 12, with 20 bases in between. The CDR3 has 13 residues. CDR3 sequence: CASSPMTSLNRYF. The CDR3 nucleotides read TGTGCCAGCAGCCCCATGACATCACTGAACCGGTACTTC.

The V call is TRBV9, the J call TRBJ1-5; D perhaps matches TRBD1 (6 bases). V lost 0 bases and J 4 bases, leaving 8 bases between the germline ends. The CDR3 totals 14 residues. CDR1 SGDLS and CDR2 YYNGEE come from the germline V gene. The chain's CDR3 is CASSVAQGNQPQHF. DNA of the CDR3: TGTGCCAGCAGCGTAGCTCAGGGGAATCAGCCCCAGCATTTT. Looking up the rest from reference TRBV9 and TRBJ1-5 gives the full variable domain: DSGVTQTPKHLITATGQRVTLRCSPRSGDLSVYWYQQSLDQGLQFLIQYYNGEERAKGNILERFSAQQFPDLHSELNLSSLELGDSALYFCASSVAQGNQPQHFGDGTRLSIL.

The chain employs TRBV7-8 and TRBJ2-4, with TRBD2 identical over 11 bases. The CDR3 consists of 14 residues. CDR1 is SGHVS and CDR2 is FQNEAQ in the germline V gene. J was trimmed by 7 bases and V by 4 bases; bases with no gene match: 3. CDR3 sequence (DNA): TGTGCCAGCAGCTCTAGCGGGAGGCTTAACATTCAGTACTTC. It yields the protein CASSSSGRLNIQYF.